This T cell receptor (beta chain) was captured in a study of T cell clusters in autoimmune cytopenias. TRB was amplified from roughly 270 ng of peripheral blood genomic DNA per sample. In the case of this clonotype: Its antigen is unidentified.

This CDR3 has 16 residues. Germline lookup yields CDR1 KGHSH and CDR2 LQKENI. Multiplex touch-down PCR amplified TRB using TRB-A and TRB-B pools in one tube. Following a re-call of the multiplex PCR reads, TCRdb has one entry per CDR3 protein and lacks DNA. The sample totals thousands of distinct CDR3 sequences. Whole-study findings and limits: TRB repertoire shifts in secondary cytopenia and chronic lymphocytic leukemia mostly reflected lymphoma, not autoimmunity. Exclusive TRB clusters were 2.5 to 3.5-fold more numerous in healthy donors than in active autoimmune hepatitis.

The receptor comes from a human donor with an autoimmune cytopenia or autoimmune hepatitis (not recorded which). This chain links TRBV18 with TRBJ1-3. The sample taken for sequencing was peripheral blood. The CDR3 sequence is CASSPDSIGYGDTIYF.